This T cell receptor (beta chain) originates from a study of blood T cell repertoires in COVID-19. Sequenced by immunoSEQ multiplex PCR; TCRdb stores in-frame clones only, minus some. The data contain some 100,000 clones, approximately 90% of them singletons. V was clipped by 3 bases and J by 9 bases; unmatched bases: 4. CDR3 length equals 14 residues. Germline V CDR1 and CDR2: SGHTS, YDEGEE. The clonotype was recovered from a man in his sixties with acute or convalescent COVID-19. Sequenced: peripheral blood. The chain couples TRBV5-8 to TRBJ2-1; 12 bases fit TRBD2. CDR3 nucleotides: TGTGCCAGCAGCTCCCTAGCGGGAGGGCCTGAGCAGTTCTTC. Its protein is CASSSLAGGPEQFF.